This is a list of T cell receptor beta chains from one sample in a study of blood T cell repertoires in COVID-19. This table comes from immunoSEQ multiplex PCR, and its TCRdb copy is limited to in-frame clones, with some not included. The repertoire holds about 97,000 clones, with just under 90% as singletons. Material: peripheral blood. The receptor source for this set is a human donor in a cohort sampled during active COVID-19. CDR3s leave out the opening cysteine and the closing phenylalanine or tryptophan. The D gene is left open where the match is weak. Only part of the rows carry a size: once, few, many, or a class if the clone is expanded.

size: -
V: TRBV11-2
length: 14
D: TRBD2
CDR3: ASRRTSGRYTDTQY

size: -
V: TRBV7-8
length: 15
D: -
CDR3: ASSFGGGGAGNQPQH

size: -
V: TRBV13
length: 12
D: -
CDR3: ASSLGRPNSPLH

size: -
V: TRBV19
length: 12
D: -
CDR3: ATSLSGAPYGYT

size: -
V: TRBV7-2
length: 16
D: TRBD2
CDR3: ASSPLTSGVLAKNIQY

size: -
V: TRBV27
length: 11
D: -
CDR3: ASSLGPNNEQF

size: -
V: TRBV18
length: 12
D: -
CDR3: ASSPRGSYNEQF

size: -
V: TRBV7-9
length: 12
D: -
CDR3: ASSPGATGGEQF

size: -
V: TRBV10-3
length: 13
D: -
CDR3: AITPTDNGANVLT

size: -
V: TRBV10-2
length: 11
D: -
CDR3: ASSAAGNTEAF

size: -
V: TRBV6-5
length: 13
D: -
CDR3: ASSSGHLRSEKLF

size: -
V: TRBV5-6
length: 13
D: -
CDR3: ASSPPPGTSYEQY

size: -
V: TRBV4-1
length: 14
D: TRBD1
CDR3: ASSQGLRDRNSPLH

size: -
V: TRBV19
length: 14
D: -
CDR3: ASSFLRPGGNSPLH

size: -
V: TRBV5-5
length: 13
D: -
CDR3: ASVRWPGEGDGYT

size: -
V: TRBV7-6
length: 18
D: TRBD2
CDR3: ASSPTFGASGGSNTGELF

size: -
V: TRBV4-1
length: 13
D: TRBD2
CDR3: ASSQSQRDFYEQY

size: -
V: TRBV30
length: 10
D: -
CDR3: AWRAHIYEQY

size: -
V: TRBV12-3/TRBV12-4
length: 11
D: TRBD1
CDR3: ASSFTGGMQLF

size: -
V: TRBV6-6
length: 13
D: TRBD1
CDR3: ASGGTGVSNTEAF

size: -
V: TRBV19
length: 14
D: -
CDR3: ASSIDLDTRGTEAF

size: -
V: TRBV4-3
length: 13
D: TRBD2
CDR3: ASGATAGVAGELF

size: -
V: TRBV27
length: 13
D: -
CDR3: ASRVWGLGQETQY

size: -
V: TRBV18
length: 11
D: -
CDR3: ASSRGLTYEQY

size: once
V: TRBV7-6
length: 11
D: TRBD1
CDR3: ASSLETGSGYT

size: -
V: TRBV7-3
length: 12
D: TRBD1
CDR3: ASSLTGIGSPLH